The table lists the clone carrying this TCR beta chain with a count of one. Its antigen is still unknown. This PCR relied on a set of 60 Vbeta primers and 13 Jbeta primers. Clones were sequenced by immunoSEQ multiplex PCR, and TCRdb holds only the in-frame ones, with some missing. This table holds about 41,000 clones, 65% to 85% found once. This sample was taken from a study of cytomegalovirus exposure and HLA in healthy donors. Per the germline V gene, CDR1 is SGHAT and CDR2 is FQNNGV. The V gene end was trimmed by 2 bases and the J gene end by 1 base; junction bases not matched to a gene: 15. The CDR3 loop spans 19 amino acids. Study-wide findings and caveats: Researchers left out some V segments, among them TRBV6-2 and TRBV6-3, as indistinguishable. Earlier results showed most TCR beta V segments being productive about 87% or about 30% of the time. Researchers reported in a later analysis that common viral pathogens appeared linked to several top clusters.

This chain connects TRBV11-2 to TRBJ2-7, with TRBD1 matching over 9 bases. The sample comprised PBMCs. The receptor was derived from a man aged 45-65 years in good health and CMV-seronegative. The CDR3 DNA reads TGTGCCAGCAGCTTAACCCACTTCCCGGGACAGGGCTATTCCTACGAGCAGTACTTC. This sequence encodes CASSLTHFPGQGYSYEQYF.